Shown below are 30 T cell receptor beta chains from a single sample sequenced in a study of cytomegalovirus exposure and HLA in healthy donors. Assay: immunoSEQ multiplex PCR; the TCRdb copy retains only in-frame clones and omits some. Found here are 100,000 or so clones, roughly 90% of them singletons; the top ten hold 5.5% to 7.5%. Sequencing was performed on PBMCs. These receptors were collected from a man younger than 35 in good health and CMV-seropositive.

This clone appeared a single time. The chain is built from TRBV19 and TRBJ2-7, with 9 bases that match TRBD1. The trim removed 0 bases at V and 4 bases at J, leaving 7 bases unmatched. CDR3 length equals 16 residues. Germline CDR1 is LNHDA and CDR2 is SQIVND (reference sequence). The CDR3 here is CASSIDTGQGKYEQYF. CDR3 nucleotide sequence: TGTGCCAGTAGTATAGATACGGGACAGGGTAAGTACGAGCAGTACTTC.

This clone appeared a few times. The chain uses TRBV18 and TRBJ2-7, with D tentatively TRBD1 (5 bases). Germline loops: CDR1 KGHSH, CDR2 LQKENI. This CDR3 has 15 amino acids. Trimming stripped 5 bases from V and 7 bases from J, with 21 bases between. In nucleotides, the CDR3 is TGTGCCAGCTCAGTAATCGACAGTCTTGCTAGGGAGCAGTACTTC. This gives the protein CASSVIDSLAREQYF.

This clone was found a few times. V and J are TRBV6-1 and TRBJ2-7; 7 bases map to TRBD1. The CDR3 spans 14 residues. The V segment lost 4 bases and the J segment 0 bases; nucleotides outside the gene matches: 3. Per germline, CDR1 MNHNS and CDR2 SASEGT. The CDR3 DNA sequence: TGTGCCAGCAGTGGGGACAGCCTCTCCTACGAGCAGTACTTC. Translating it yields CASSGDSLSYEQYF.

The genes are TRBV5-3 and TRBJ2-7, with D possibly TRBD1 on 7 matching bases. TRBV5-3 is assigned to the ORF class and has an uncertain function. This CDR3 spans 17 amino acids. Trimming shortened V by 2 bases and J by 2 bases, and 20 bases separated the two germline ends. The CDR3 reads CARSFGQVVSGPYEQYF. The CDR3 region has the DNA TGTGCCAGAAGCTTTGGACAGGTTGTTAGCGGTCCCTACGAGCAGTACTTC.

V is TRBV29-1 and J is TRBJ2-6, with TRBD1 as a possible D gene (8 bases). This CDR3 has 16 amino acids. Germline loops: CDR1 SQVTM, CDR2 ANQGSEA. V lost 6 bases and J lost 2, with 17 bases in between. The CDR3 loop is CSVGNRGGTGANVLTF. In DNA form, the CDR3 reads TGCAGCGTAGGAAACAGGGGGGGTACTGGGGCCAACGTCCTGACTTTC.

The chain combines TRBV18 with TRBJ2-7; 11 bases align to TRBD2. J gave up 3 bases and V 5 bases, and 9 bases lay outside the gene matches. This CDR3 is 16 amino acids long. The V gene's germline CDR1 is KGHSH and CDR2 LQKENI. The CDR3 region has the DNA TGTGCCAGCTCAGAAAGTATGACTAGCGGGAACTACGAGCAGTACTTC. Translation gives CASSESMTSGNYEQYF.

This clone was observed once. This rearrangement joins TRBV4-3 to TRBJ2-1; 9 bases line up with TRBD2. Per the germline V gene, CDR1 is LGHNA and CDR2 is YSLEER. The CDR3 sequence is 16 residues long. V lost 4 bases and J lost 4; bases outside the gene matches: 8. CDR3 residues: CASSRGTSLGYNEQFF. The CDR3 DNA reads as TGCGCCAGCAGCCGCGGGACTAGCTTAGGGTACAATGAGCAGTTCTTC.

V and J are TRBV5-4 and TRBJ2-3; 9 nucleotides agree with TRBD1. CDR3 size: 15 residues. V dropped 4 bases and J dropped 2; count of bases not matched to a gene: 5. In germline, CDR1 is SGHNT, CDR2 YYREEE (reference sequence). This CDR3 reads CASSGWTGATDTQYF. The CDR3 nucleotides are TGTGCCAGCAGCGGATGGACAGGGGCCACAGATACGCAGTATTTT.

V gene TRBV12-5 combines with J gene TRBJ2-3; 7 bases agree with TRBD1. The CDR3 extends over 19 amino acids. Germline V gene lookup returns CDR1 LGHNT and CDR2 FRNRAP. V lost 3 bases and J lost 0; bases outside the gene matches: 15. In nucleotides, the CDR3 is TGTGCTAGTGGTTTCCTTCTGGGACAGAATTATTCTAGCACAGATACGCAGTATTTT. This encodes CASGFLLGQNYSSTDTQYF.

The rearrangement links TRBV6-5 to TRBJ2-3; D perhaps matches TRBD2 (6 bases). V shed 6 bases and J shed 1 base, with 11 bases lying between them. Germline assignment: CDR1 MNHEY and CDR2 SVGAGI. The CDR3 has 14 amino acids. The DNA of the CDR3 is TGTGCCAGCAGGGCTGCTAGCGGCACAGATACGCAGTATTTT. Protein product: CASRAASGTDTQYF.

This clone was seen just once. V and J are TRBV18 and TRBJ2-3; 9 bases fit TRBD1. Germline CDR1 reads KGHSH; CDR2 reads LQKENI. V lost 1 base, J lost 7 bases, and 9 bases stayed unmatched. This CDR3 contains 16 residues. CDR3 in DNA: TGTGCCAGCTCACCACAGCGGACAGGGGCAGGATATACGCAGTATTTT. Protein sequence: CASSPQRTGAGYTQYF.

This clone was seen a single time. The CDR3 coding sequence is TGTGCCAGCAGTGCGGACAGGGGGCCGATCGAGCAGTACTTC. Protein: CASSADRGPIEQYF. The chain employs TRBV6-5 and TRBJ2-7; TRBD1 matches at 11 bases. With V trimmed by 5 bases and J by 6 bases, 6 bases remained unmatched. Germline CDR1 reads MNHEY; CDR2 reads SVGAGI. This CDR3 spans 14 amino acids.

The chain employs TRBV5-6 and TRBJ2-1, with 7 bases identical to TRBD2. Per germline, CDR1 SGHDT and CDR2 YYEEEE. The V gene end was trimmed by 0 bases and the J gene end by 4 bases; junction bases not matched to a gene: 4. The CDR3 length is 15 residues. CDR3 sequence (DNA): TGTGCCAGCAGCTTGGGCCTAGCGGAATACAATGAGCAGTTCTTC. Translating it yields CASSLGLAEYNEQFF.

This clone showed up just a few times. The chain combines TRBV28 with TRBJ1-2; no firm D call. Trimming took off 6 bases at V and 4 bases at J, with 12 bases between the two ends. The germline V gene has CDR1 MDHEN and CDR2 SYDVKM. The CDR3 has 13 amino acids. This chain's CDR3 is CASRRGGPYGYTF. The CDR3 DNA reads as TGTGCCAGCAGAAGAGGAGGGCCCTATGGCTACACCTTC.

V usage is TRBV6-4 and J usage is TRBJ2-1; D ambiguous. This CDR3 has 15 residues. V was shortened by 3 bases and J by 0 bases, with 9 bases between the two germline ends. The germline gives CDR1 MRHNA, CDR2 SNTAGT. CDR3 residues: CASSESASSYNEQFF. The CDR3, as DNA: TGTGCCAGCAGTGAATCGGCTAGCTCCTACAATGAGCAGTTCTTC.

For the CDR3, the DNA is TGTGCCAGCAGCCCTCAGGGCACCGTCTCCAACGTCCTGACTTTC. Translated, it gives CASSPQGTVSNVLTF. The chain is built from TRBV28 and TRBJ2-6, with D maybe TRBD1 (5 bases). Germline loops: CDR1 MDHEN, CDR2 SYDVKM. V was trimmed by 6 bases and J by 8 bases, leaving 17 bases between them. The CDR3 length is 15 residues.

This chain joins TRBV29-1 and TRBJ2-7, with TRBD1 identical over 8 bases. The V segment lost 0 bases and the J segment 1 base; nucleotides outside the gene matches: 2. The germline gives CDR1 SQVTM, CDR2 ANQGSEA. The length of the CDR3 is 14 residues. CDR3 loop: CSVEDRDRSYEQYF. In DNA form, the CDR3 reads TGCAGCGTTGAAGACCGGGACAGGTCCTACGAGCAGTACTTC.

The sample holds a few counts of this clone. The rearrangement joins TRBV4-3 to TRBJ1-6; 7 bases match TRBD1. Per the germline V gene, CDR1 is LGHNA and CDR2 is YSLEER. The V segment lost 0 bases and the J segment 11 bases; nucleotides outside the gene matches: 7. The length of the CDR3 is 15 residues. This CDR3 reads CASSQDSGRGAPLHF. The CDR3 DNA reads as TGCGCCAGCAGCCAAGATAGTGGCAGGGGGGCACCCCTCCACTTT.

The CDR3 protein is CASSEALGLDTEFF. DNA for the CDR3: TGTGCCAGCAGTGAAGCGCTTGGACTAGATACTGAGTTCTTC. The rearrangement links TRBV2 to TRBJ2-1; 7 bases are shared with TRBD2. The CDR3 extends over 14 amino acids. The V gene end was trimmed by 0 bases and the J gene end by 14 bases; junction bases not matched to a gene: 10. Germline V CDR1 and CDR2: SNHLY, FYNNEI. The whole variable domain, remainder taken from reference TRBV2 and TRBJ2-1, is EPEVTQTPSHQVTQMGQEVILRCVPISNHLYFYWYRQILGQKVEFLVSFYNNEISEKSEIFDDQFSVERPDGSNFTLKIRSTKLEDSAMYFCASSEALGLDTEFFGPGTRLTVL.

The J gene is TRBJ1-4, the V gene TRBV14; D is unclear. Germline V gene data show CDR1 as SGHDN and CDR2 as FVKESK. The CDR3 runs to 15 residues. Trimming shortened V by 1 base and J by 8 bases, and 14 bases separated the two germline ends. The CDR3 DNA reads TGTGCCAGCAGCCAAGTACGCGGGAGAGGAGAAAAACTGTTTTTT. This sequence encodes CASSQVRGRGEKLFF.

The chain's CDR3 is CASSPKPWASGMYLEQFF. The CDR3 DNA reads as TGTGCCAGCAGCCCAAAGCCCTGGGCTAGCGGGATGTACCTTGAGCAGTTCTTC. This chain connects TRBV11-3 to TRBJ2-1, with 9 bases identical to TRBD2. This CDR3 spans 18 amino acids. The germline V gene encodes CDR1 SGHNT and CDR2 YENEEA. J gave up 9 bases and V 5 bases, and 20 bases lay outside the gene matches.

This chain connects TRBV5-5 to TRBJ2-7, with TRBD1 matching 12 bases. V was clipped by 3 bases and J by 5 bases; unmatched bases: 3. Germline V CDR1 and CDR2: SGHKS, YYEKEE (reference sequence). CDR3 length: 14 amino acids. For the CDR3, the DNA is TGTGCCAGCAGCTGGGGGACAGGGGGCAACGAGCAGTACTTC. It translates to CASSWGTGGNEQYF. The full variable domain, with the rest looked up from reference TRBV5-5 and TRBJ2-7, is DAGVTQSPTHLIKTRGQQVTLRCSPISGHKSVSWYQQVLGQGPQFIFQYYEKEERGRGNFPDRFSARQFPNYSSELNVNALLLGDSALYLCASSWGTGGNEQYFGPGTRLTVT.

This sequence joins TRBV7-9 and TRBJ2-5; 8 bases agree with TRBD2. From germline, CDR1 is SEHNR and CDR2 FQNEAQ (reference sequence). The V segment lost 0 bases and the J segment 5 bases; nucleotides outside the gene matches: 8. The CDR3 loop spans 16 amino acids. CDR3 in DNA: TGTGCCAGCAGCTTAGCGTCCGGGGGGGGGTCGGAGACCCAGTACTTC. Translation: CASSLASGGGSETQYF. The complete variable domain, with remaining parts taken from reference TRBV7-9 and TRBJ2-5, reads DTGVSQNPRHKITKRGQNVTFRCDPISEHNRLYWYRQTLGQGPEFLTYFQNEAQLEKSRLLSDRFSAERPKGSFSTLEIQRTEQGDSAMYLCASSLASGGGSETQYFGPGTRLLVL.

This clone was detected ten times or more. This sample includes further DNA sequences coding for the same CDR3. V gene TRBV19 combines with J gene TRBJ1-6, with TRBD1 identical over 8 bases. V shed 8 bases, J shed 10 bases, and the junction held 7 bases outside the gene matches. The CDR3 has 13 residues. CDR1 is LNHDA, CDR2 SQIVND, per germline (reference sequence). The DNA for the CDR3 is TGTGCCAGTTCCGGGACAGGCGAATCACCCCTCCACTTT. It codes for CASSGTGESPLHF.

CDR3 in DNA: TGTGCCAGCAGTTATCAGGCCATGAACACTGAAGCTTTCTTT. Its protein product is CASSYQAMNTEAFF. The chain links TRBV14 to TRBJ1-1; unclear D gene. This CDR3 is 14 amino acids long. V was pared by 6 bases and J by 0 bases, with 11 bases between. The germline CDR1 and CDR2 sequences are SGHDN and FVKESK.

V usage is TRBV23-1 and J usage is TRBJ2-7, with a possible D match to TRBD1 (6 bases). TRBV23-1 is treated as an ORF (open reading frame) with a function not yet certain. CDR3 length: 15 amino acids. V gave up 0 bases and J gave up 1 base, with 10 bases separating them. CDR3 in DNA: TGCGCCAGCAGTCAATCGGGGACACATTCCTACGAGCAGTACTTC. Protein sequence: CASSQSGTHSYEQYF.

The rearrangement uses TRBV19 and TRBJ2-7; 7 nucleotides match TRBD1. The CDR3 length is 16 residues. J lost 6 bases, V lost 2 bases, and 13 bases had no gene match. Germline CDR1 reads LNHDA; CDR2 reads SQIVND (reference sequence). CDR3 residues: CASSIPAGGRPVEQYF. CDR3 DNA: TGTGCCAGTAGTATACCGGCAGGGGGACGTCCGGTCGAGCAGTACTTC.

The J gene is TRBJ2-5, the V gene TRBV6-6; perhaps TRBD1 as D (5 bases). The germline V gene encodes CDR1 MNHNY and CDR2 SVGAGI (reference sequence). There are 15 residues in the CDR3. Trimming took off 5 bases at V and 4 bases at J, with 17 bases between the two ends. CDR3 loop: CASSTRSQGGETQYF. In DNA, the CDR3 is TGTGCCAGCAGTACCCGATCCCAGGGTGGAGAGACCCAGTACTTC.

This chain connects TRBV11-1 to TRBJ2-2; 7 positions match TRBD2. The CDR3 loop spans 14 amino acids. V lost 5 bases to trimming and J lost 7 bases; unmatched junction nucleotides: 7. Germline-derived CDR1 and CDR2 are SGHAT and FQDESV (reference sequence). CDR3 residues: CASSQGRVGGELFF. CDR3 coding DNA: TGTGCCAGCAGCCAAGGGAGGGTTGGCGGGGAGCTGTTTTTT.

The V call is TRBV6-5, the J call TRBJ2-7; TRBD1 agrees at 8 bases. CDR1 is MNHEY and CDR2 is SVGAGI in the germline V gene. The junction had 7 bases not matched to a gene; V was cut back by 2 bases and J by 4 bases. This CDR3 contains 15 residues. The CDR3 sequence: CASSYVAGGAYEQYF. The CDR3 coding sequence is TGTGCCAGCAGTTACGTCGCAGGGGGCGCGTACGAGCAGTACTTC.